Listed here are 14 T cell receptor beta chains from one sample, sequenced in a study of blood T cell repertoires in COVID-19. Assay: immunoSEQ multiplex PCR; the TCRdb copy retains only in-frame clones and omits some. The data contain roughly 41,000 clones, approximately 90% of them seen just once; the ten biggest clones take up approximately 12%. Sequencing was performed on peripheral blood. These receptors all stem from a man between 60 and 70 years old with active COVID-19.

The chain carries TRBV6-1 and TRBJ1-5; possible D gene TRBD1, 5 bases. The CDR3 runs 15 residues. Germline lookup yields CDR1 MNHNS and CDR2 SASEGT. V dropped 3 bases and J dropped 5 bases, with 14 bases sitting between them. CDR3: CASSDDPTDHQPQHF. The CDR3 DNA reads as TGTGCCAGCAGTGACGATCCGACAGACCATCAGCCCCAGCATTTT.

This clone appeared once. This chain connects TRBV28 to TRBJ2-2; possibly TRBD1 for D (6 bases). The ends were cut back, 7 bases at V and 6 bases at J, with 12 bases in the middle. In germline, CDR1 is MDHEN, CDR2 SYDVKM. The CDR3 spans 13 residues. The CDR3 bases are TGTGCCAGCAATCTTCAGGGGTCCGGGGAGCTGTTTTTT. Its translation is CASNLQGSGELFF.

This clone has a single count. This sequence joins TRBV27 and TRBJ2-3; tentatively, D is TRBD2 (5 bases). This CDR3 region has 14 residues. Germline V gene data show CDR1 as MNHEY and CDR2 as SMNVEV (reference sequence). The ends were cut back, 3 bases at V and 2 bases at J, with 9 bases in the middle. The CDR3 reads CASSFGLFTDTQYF. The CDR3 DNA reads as TGTGCCAGCAGTTTCGGACTGTTCACAGATACGCAGTATTTT.

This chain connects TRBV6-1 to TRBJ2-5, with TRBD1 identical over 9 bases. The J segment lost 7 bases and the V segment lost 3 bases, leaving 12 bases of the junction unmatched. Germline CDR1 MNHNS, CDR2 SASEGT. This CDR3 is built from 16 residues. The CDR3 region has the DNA TGTGCCAGCAGTGATTATAACCGGGACAGGGAGGCGACCCAGTACTTC. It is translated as CASSDYNRDREATQYF.

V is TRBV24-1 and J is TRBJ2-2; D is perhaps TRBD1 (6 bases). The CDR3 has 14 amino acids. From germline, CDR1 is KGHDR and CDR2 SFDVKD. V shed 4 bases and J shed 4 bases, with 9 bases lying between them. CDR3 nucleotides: TGTGCCACCAGTGAAGGGGGTTCCACCGGGGAGCTGTTTTTT. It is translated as CATSEGGSTGELFF.

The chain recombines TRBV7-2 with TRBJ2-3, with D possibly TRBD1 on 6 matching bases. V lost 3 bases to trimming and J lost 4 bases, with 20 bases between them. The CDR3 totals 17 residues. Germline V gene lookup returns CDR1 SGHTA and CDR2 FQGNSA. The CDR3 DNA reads TGTGCCAGCAGCTTGTCCCACGCGATACAGGGATCAGATACGCAGTATTTT. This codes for CASSLSHAIQGSDTQYF.

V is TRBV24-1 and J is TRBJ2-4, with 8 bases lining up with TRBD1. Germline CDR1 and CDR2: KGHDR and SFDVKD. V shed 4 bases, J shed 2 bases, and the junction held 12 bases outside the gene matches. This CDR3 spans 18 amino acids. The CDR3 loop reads CATSDPPAGGWTKNIQYF. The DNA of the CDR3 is TGTGCCACCAGTGACCCGCCGGCAGGGGGCTGGACCAAAAACATTCAGTACTTC.

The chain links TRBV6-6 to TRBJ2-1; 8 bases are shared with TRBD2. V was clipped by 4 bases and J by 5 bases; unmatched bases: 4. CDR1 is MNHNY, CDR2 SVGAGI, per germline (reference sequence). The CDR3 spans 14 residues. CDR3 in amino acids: CASSSGLGNNEQFF. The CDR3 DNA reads TGTGCCAGCAGTTCGGGACTAGGGAACAATGAGCAGTTCTTC.

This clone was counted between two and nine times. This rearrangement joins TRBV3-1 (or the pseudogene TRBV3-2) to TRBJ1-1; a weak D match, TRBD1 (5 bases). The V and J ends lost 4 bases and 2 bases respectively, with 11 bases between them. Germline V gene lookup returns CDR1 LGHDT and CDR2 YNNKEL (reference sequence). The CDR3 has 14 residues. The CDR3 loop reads CASSLRQPNTEAFF. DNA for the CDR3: TGTGCCAGCAGCCTTAGACAGCCAAACACTGAAGCTTTCTTT.

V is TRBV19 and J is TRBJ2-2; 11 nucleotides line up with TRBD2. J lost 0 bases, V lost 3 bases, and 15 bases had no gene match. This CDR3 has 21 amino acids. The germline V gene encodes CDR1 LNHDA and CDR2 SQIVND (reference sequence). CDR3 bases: TGTGCCAGTAGTATCTTTAGGGGACTAGCGGAAACCACATCGAACACCGGGGAGCTGTTTTTT. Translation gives CASSIFRGLAETTSNTGELFF.

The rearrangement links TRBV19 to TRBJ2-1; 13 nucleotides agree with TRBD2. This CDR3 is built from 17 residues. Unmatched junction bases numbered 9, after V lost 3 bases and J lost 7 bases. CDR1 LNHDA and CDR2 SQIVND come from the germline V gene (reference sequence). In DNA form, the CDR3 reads TGTGCCAGTAGTATCTTAGGACTAGCGGGAGTGGGGAATGAGCAGTTCTTC. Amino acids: CASSILGLAGVGNEQFF.

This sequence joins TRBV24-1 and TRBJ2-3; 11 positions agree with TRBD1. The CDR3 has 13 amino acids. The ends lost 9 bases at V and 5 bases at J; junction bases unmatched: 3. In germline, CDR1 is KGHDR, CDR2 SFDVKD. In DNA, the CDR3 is TGTGCCACCCAGGACAGGGGGCAAGATACGCAGTATTTT. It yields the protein CATQDRGQDTQYF.

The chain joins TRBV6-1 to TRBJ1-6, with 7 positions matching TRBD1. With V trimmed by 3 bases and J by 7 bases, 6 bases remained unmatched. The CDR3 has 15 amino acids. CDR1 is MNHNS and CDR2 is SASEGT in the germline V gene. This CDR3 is CASSDEGAKNSPLHF. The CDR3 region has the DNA TGTGCCAGCAGTGACGAGGGGGCGAAGAATTCACCCCTCCACTTT.

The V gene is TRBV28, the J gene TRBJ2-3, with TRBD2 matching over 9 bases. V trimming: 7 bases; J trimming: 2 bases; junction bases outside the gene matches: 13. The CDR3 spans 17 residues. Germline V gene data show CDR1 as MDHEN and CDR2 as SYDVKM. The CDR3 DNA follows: TGTGCCAGCACCCCCGGCCTAGCGGGATCCTACACAGATACGCAGTATTTT. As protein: CASTPGLAGSYTDTQYF.